The table lists the clone carrying this T cell receptor beta chain with many counts. Its specificity is not known. TCR beta libraries were made by quantitative 5'-RACE with molecular barcodes. TCRdb used MiXCR to reprocess the 5' RACE reads, holding one entry per CDR3 protein. The repertoire includes about 450,000 distinct CDR3 sequences, about 25% of them detected once, and 0.89% sits in the top ten. The data are from a study of CD8 T cells in ankylosing spondylitis. This CDR3 is 12 amino acids long. Between the trimmed V and J ends, which lost 1 base and 5 bases, there was a span of 4 bases. The germline CDR1 and CDR2 sequences are SGHRS and YFSETQ. Findings and caveats of the study: Disease-associated clones were reportedly significantly overrepresented in matched ankylosing spondylitis synovial fluid. Blood from ankylosing spondylitis patients appeared to carry a characteristic roughly 8-variant TCR beta motif.

Sequenced: blood, either unsorted or a sorted T cell fraction (not recorded which). The chain employs TRBV5-1 and TRBJ2-1; no definite D call. The clonotype was recovered from a male donor with ankylosing spondylitis. In DNA form, the CDR3 reads TGCGCCAGCAGCTTGCGGAACAATGAGCAGTTCTTC. It specifies CASSLRNNEQFF.